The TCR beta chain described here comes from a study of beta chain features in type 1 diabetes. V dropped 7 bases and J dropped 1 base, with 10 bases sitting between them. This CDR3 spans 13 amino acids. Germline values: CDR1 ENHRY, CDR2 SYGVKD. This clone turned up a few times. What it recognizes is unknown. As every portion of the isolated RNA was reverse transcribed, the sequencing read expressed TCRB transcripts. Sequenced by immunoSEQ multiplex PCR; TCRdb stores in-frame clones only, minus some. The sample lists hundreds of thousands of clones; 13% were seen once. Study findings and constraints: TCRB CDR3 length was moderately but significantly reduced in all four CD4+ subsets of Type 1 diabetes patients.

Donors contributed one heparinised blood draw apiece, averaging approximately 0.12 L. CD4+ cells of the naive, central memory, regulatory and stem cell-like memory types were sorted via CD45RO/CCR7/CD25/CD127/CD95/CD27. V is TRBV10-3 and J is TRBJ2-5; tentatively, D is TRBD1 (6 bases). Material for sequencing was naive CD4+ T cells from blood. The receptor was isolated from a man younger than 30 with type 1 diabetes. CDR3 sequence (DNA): TGTGCCATCACCCGGGACACCCAAGAGACCCAGTACTTC. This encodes CAITRDTQETQYF.